The following is a TCR beta chain sequence with its context. The germline V gene has CDR1 KGHSH and CDR2 LQKENI. This CDR3 contains 15 residues. Trimming cost V 3 bases and J 4 bases; bases outside gene matches: 5. Authors' data handling: Nucleated cell counts were estimated from reference gene primer amplification. The table came from immunoSEQ multiplex PCR; TCRdb's copy has only in-frame clones and leaves some out. The V and J calls and the clone size are those of that table, but D and trimming were determined from the DNA. The sample lists approximately 250,000 clones; about 84% were seen once. This sample is drawn from a study of blood T cell repertoires in COVID-19.

The source is an elderly woman with COVID-19, enrolled during active disease. The specimen sequenced was peripheral blood. The chain recombines TRBV18 with TRBJ2-1, with 8 nucleotides matching TRBD2. This chain's CDR3 is CASSPGRGAYNEQFF. CDR3 nucleotides: TGTGCCAGCTCACCCGGGCGGGGGGCTTACAATGAGCAGTTCTTC.